This TCR beta chain was captured in a study of regulatory T cells in long-lasting Graves disease. Study results and caveats: Favoring TRBV28, TRBJ1-2 and TRBJ2-5 was a feature seen in persistent disease.

This CDR3 is built from 17 residues. V lost 0 bases to trimming and J lost 4 bases, with 15 bases between them. Germline loops: CDR1 LGHDT, CDR2 YNNKEL (reference sequence). Time point reported: newly diagnosed GD, antithyroid drugs for less than 3 months. PBMC RNA was the source of the TCR library. Diagnosing Graves' disease relied on the American Thyroid Association guidelines. The TCR beta library used iRepertoire HTBI primers with Arm-PCR amplification of CDR3. One entry per CDR3 protein results from TCRdb running MiXCR on the multiplex PCR reads. The data show 420,000 or so distinct CDR3 sequences, roughly 15% seen once. About this clonotype itself: The antigen is unknown.

The sample also formed part of further work on T cells in Graves' hyperthyroidism and ophthalmopathy. That report adds: In the first-round RT-PCR of the TCR CDR3, the HTBI primer set was used.

This specimen consisted of peripheral blood mononuclear cells (PBMCs), obtained at new diagnosis, from a patient treated with antithyroid drugs. The TCR was taken from a young woman with Graves disease. The chain couples TRBV3-1 to TRBJ2-2; weak D call: TRBD2 (7 bases). This CDR3 is CASSQEFYREGTGELFF. The CDR3 DNA is TGTGCCAGCAGCCAAGAGTTTTACAGGGAGGGCACCGGGGAGCTGTTTTTT.